What follows are 5 T cell receptor beta chains derived from one specimen sequenced in a study of regulatory T cells in long-lasting Graves disease. This sample's time point: newly diagnosed GD, antithyroid drugs for less than 3 months. RNA isolated from PBMCs was used to make the TCR library. Arm-PCR of CDR3 regions with iRepertoire HTBI primers generated TCR beta libraries. TCRdb reprocessed the multiplex PCR reads with MiXCR, giving one entry per CDR3 protein. The sample yields roughly 610,000 distinct CDR3 sequences, 16% seen once. The same sample was also studied in work on T cells in Graves' hyperthyroidism and ophthalmopathy.

The sample in question was peripheral blood mononuclear cells (PBMCs), obtained at new diagnosis, from a patient treated with antithyroid drugs. All receptors come from a woman in her twenties or thirties with Graves disease.

The chain couples TRBV6-1 to TRBJ2-3, with D possibly being TRBD2 (6 bases). V was clipped by 6 bases and J by 4 bases, with 23 bases between them. The CDR3 length is 17 residues. Germline V gene lookup returns CDR1 MNHNS and CDR2 SASEGT. The CDR3 is CASSPGPGLSSADTQYF. Written as DNA, the CDR3 is TGTGCCAGCAGCCCTGGACCGGGACTTTCTTCGGCAGATACGCAGTATTTT.

This clonotype was observed a few times. This chain links TRBV7-3 with TRBJ2-1; the match to TRBD1 covers 7 bases. The closer fit of TRBJ2-3 to the DNA end suggests the J call may be wrong. The germline CDR1 and CDR2 sequences are SGHTA and FQGTGA. CDR3 length: 15 residues. Written as DNA, the CDR3 is TGTGCCAGCAGCCCCGGGACAGCACTCACAGATACGCAGTATTTT. Protein: CASSPGTALTDTQYF.

This clonotype was counted between two and nine times. This chain uses TRBV20-1 with TRBJ2-7, with 7 bases that match TRBD1. CDR1 is DFQATT, CDR2 SNEGSKA, per germline (reference sequence). The CDR3 contains 15 residues. J gave up 3 bases and V 2 bases, and 10 bases lay outside the gene matches. CDR3: CSARNRQGVNYEQYF. The CDR3 DNA sequence: TGCAGTGCTAGAAACAGACAGGGCGTAAACTACGAGCAGTACTTC.

This clonotype has ten or more counts. The CDR3: CASSLRIRDQPQHF. As DNA, the CDR3 is TGTGCCAGCAGCTTAAGGATAAGGGACCAGCCCCAGCATTTT. This chain links TRBV7-2 with TRBJ1-5; D might be TRBD1 (5 bases). CDR3 size: 14 residues. V was clipped by 2 bases and J by 7 bases, with 12 bases between them. The germline CDR1 and CDR2 sequences are SGHTA and FQGNSA. Complete variable domain (other parts from reference TRBV7-2 and TRBJ1-5): GAGVSQSPSNKVTEKGKDVELRCDPISGHTALYWYRQSLGQGLEFLIYFQGNSAPDKSGLPSDRFSAERTGGSVSTLTIQRTQQEDSAVYLCASSLRIRDQPQHFGDGTRLSIL.

This clonotype was seen repeatedly, ten times or more. The rearrangement links TRBV2 to TRBJ2-3; TRBD1 matches 8 bases. From germline, CDR1 is SNHLY and CDR2 FYNNEI. Unmatched junction bases numbered 8, after V lost 7 bases and J lost 2 bases. This CDR3 has 15 residues. CDR3 residues: CASNPQGDPTDTQYF. The CDR3 region has the DNA TGTGCCAGCAACCCACAGGGGGACCCCACAGATACGCAGTATTTT.